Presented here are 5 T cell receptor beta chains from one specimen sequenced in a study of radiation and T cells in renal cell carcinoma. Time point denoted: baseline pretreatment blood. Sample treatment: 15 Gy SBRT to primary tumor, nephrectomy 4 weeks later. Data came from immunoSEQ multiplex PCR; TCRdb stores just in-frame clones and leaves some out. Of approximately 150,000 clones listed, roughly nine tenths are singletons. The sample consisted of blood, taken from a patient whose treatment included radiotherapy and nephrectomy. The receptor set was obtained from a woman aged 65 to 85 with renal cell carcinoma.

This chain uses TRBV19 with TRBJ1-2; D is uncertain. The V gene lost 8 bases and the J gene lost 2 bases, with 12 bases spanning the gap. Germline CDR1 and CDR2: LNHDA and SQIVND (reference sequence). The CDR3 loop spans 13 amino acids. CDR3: CASVGSRNYGYTF. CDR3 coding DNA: TGTGCCAGTGTGGGTAGCCGAAACTATGGCTACACCTTC.

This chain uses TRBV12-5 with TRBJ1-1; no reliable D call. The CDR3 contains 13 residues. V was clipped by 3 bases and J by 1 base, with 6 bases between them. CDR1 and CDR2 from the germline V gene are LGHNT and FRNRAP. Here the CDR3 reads CASGFEPNTEAFF. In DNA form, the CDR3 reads TGTGCTAGTGGTTTTGAGCCGAACACTGAAGCTTTCTTT.

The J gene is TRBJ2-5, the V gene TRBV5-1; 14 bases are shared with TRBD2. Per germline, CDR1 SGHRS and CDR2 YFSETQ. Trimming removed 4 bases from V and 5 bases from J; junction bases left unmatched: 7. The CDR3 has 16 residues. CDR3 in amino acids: CASSLGTSGGMETQYF. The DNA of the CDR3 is TGCGCCAGCAGCCTCGGGACTAGCGGGGGCATGGAGACCCAGTACTTC.

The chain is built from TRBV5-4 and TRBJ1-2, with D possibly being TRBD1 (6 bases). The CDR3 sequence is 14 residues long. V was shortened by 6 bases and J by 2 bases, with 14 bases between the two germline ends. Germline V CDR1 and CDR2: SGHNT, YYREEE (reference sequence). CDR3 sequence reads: CASTLPGGNYGYTF. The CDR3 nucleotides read TGTGCCAGCACCCTGCCGGGGGGCAACTATGGCTACACCTTC.

CDR3 protein: CASSPTTGTTEAFF. In DNA, the CDR3 is TGTGCCAGCAGCCCGACAACAGGGACCACTGAAGCTTTCTTT. The chain couples TRBV9 to TRBJ1-1; D perhaps matches TRBD1 (6 bases). Per germline, CDR1 SGDLS and CDR2 YYNGEE. The length of the CDR3 is 14 residues. V dropped 4 bases and J dropped 4 bases, with 14 bases sitting between them.